This T cell receptor (beta chain) derives from a study of CD8+ T cells in alopecia areata. Findings and caveats of the study: For lesional scalp, especially alopecia totalis/universalis, clonality was higher than in normal scalp.

After removal of 6 bases from V and 8 bases from J, the junction contained 7 bases not matched to a gene. The V gene's germline CDR1 is SQVTM and CDR2 ANQGSEA. This CDR3 is built from 13 residues. Reverse transcribed after extraction, RNA yielded cDNA as the sequencing template. Assay: immunoSEQ multiplex PCR; the TCRdb copy retains only in-frame clones and omits some. The sample holds some 99,000 clones, less than 50% seen once. With regard to this clone: As yet, its antigen is unknown.

The TCR comes from a human donor with alopecia areata. The chain has TRBV29-1 and TRBJ1-4, with 9 nucleotides matching TRBD1. Sequenced sample: CD4+ T cells sorted from blood. The CDR3 loop reads CSVSPGQGEKLFF. The DNA of the CDR3 is TGCAGCGTATCTCCGGGACAGGGCGAAAAACTGTTTTTT. The full variable domain, rest sourced from reference TRBV29-1 and TRBJ1-4, is SAVISQKPSRDICQRGTSLTIQCQVDSQVTMMFWYRQQPGQSLTLIATANQGSEATYESGFVIDKFPISRPNLTFSTLTVSNMSPEDSSIYLCSVSPGQGEKLFFGSGTQLSVL.